This TCR beta chain stems from a study of T cell responses to AZD1222 COVID-19 vaccine (dated by TCRdb to 2020 to 2023). Turning to the overall study: TCR sequencing covered some 250 trial participants: nearly 210 given two doses of AZD1222 and 26 given two doses of MenACWY control vaccine. Trial participants were enrolled into age subgroups of 18-55, 56-69 and 70-plus years, which contained around 150, 29 and 61 TCR-sequenced participants, respectively.

This clone was picked up a small number of times. This clone's antigen is unknown. Base-call qualities are not available, and no considerably larger clone is one nucleotide away. The CDR3 regions of human TCRbeta chains were analyzed by immunosequencing. Under the source paper's analysis protocol: Repertoire TCRs were checked for matches against a reference library of SARS-CoV-2-specific TCRs that had been generated using the MIRA antigen-specificity platform. Breadth meant the fraction of unique TCRs that were SARS-CoV-2-associated, whereas depth meant the fraction of total T cells that were SARS-CoV-2-associated. Each spike-specific TCR was assigned to its reactive spike region and to a CD4 or CD8 class using the MIRA data. Log10-transformed breadth and depth values were compared by one-way ANOVA with Sidak's multiple comparisons tests. Drawn from immuneACCESS, this table holds only the in-frame rearrangements with V and J called that TCRdb kept. Clones are partly lost; checked studies trace under half to an unresolved V gene and leave the rest unexplained. That table gives V, J and clone size, and the DNA gave D and trimming. In this sample the table shows 150,000 to 190,000 clones, about 90% of which occur a single time. The ten largest clones take up roughly 9.7% of the sample.

Study-level results and caveats: The whole spike protein was spanned by vaccine-associated CD4 TCRs, and dominant responses were seen in regions 160-218 and 743-854. Because no samples from the day 14 peak response were available, repertoires could be characterized only after the peak T cell response. Reportedly, close to half of the unique spike-specific TCRs recognized epitopes lying outside the regions that are mutated in the B.1.351 and B.1.1.7 variants. After two AZD1222 doses, both the breadth and the depth of spike-specific TCRs were significantly higher than at day 0 and than in MenACWY recipients. Only a handful of AZD1222 recipients were SARS-CoV-2 seropositive at baseline, limiting conclusions about previously exposed vaccinees. The 56-69-year group was small, and its depth increase did not reach significance, likely because of low power. Participants were mostly white British, with more females than males. The authors suggested clonal diversity may have been underestimated.

Unmatched junction bases come to 10, with V trimmed by 4 bases and J by 3 bases. From cysteine to phenylalanine, the CDR3 is 17 amino acids long. Just the 51-base CDR3 DNA is kept, in frame starting at base 1. The CDR1 and CDR2 encoded by the germline V gene are SGHRS and YFSETQ. Reading the label with the study, this specimen's time point is: about 28 days (+/-7) after the second vaccine dose. Because spike-specific TCR depth and breadth did not differ between the two schedules, AZD1222 recipients who got a second dose at roughly 4 weeks were pooled with those who got a second dose at roughly 12 weeks. Vaccinee samples came from UK trials COV001 and COV002, including a single-blind randomized controlled phase 2/3 trial of AZD1222 (ChAdOx1 nCoV-19) in healthy adults. For TCRbeta chain sequencing, PBMC samples from trial participants were taken at day 0 and at day 28 after the second dose.

The source of this sequence is an adult who received the AZD1222 COVID-19 vaccine. Sequenced here: peripheral blood, sampled 28 days after the second AZD1222 dose. The receptor chain draws on TRBV5-1 and TRBJ2-2; a stretch of 9 junction bases matches TRBD2. In nucleotides, the sequence is TGCGCCAGCAGCCCCTCAGAGACTAGCGGATACACCGGGGAGCTGTTTTTT. Its translation is CASSPSETSGYTGELFF.